This T cell receptor (beta chain) was obtained from a study of a mutant IDH1 vaccine in newly diagnosed glioma. Study context: Vaccine dosing followed radiotherapy by 4-6 weeks, or accompanied temozolomide cycles. Treated patients were roughly 62% male, 37.5% female, mean age 40.4 years.

Regarding the study as a whole: Induction of immune responses by the vaccine occurred in 85% to 95% of patients.

Produced via immunoSEQ multiplex PCR; TCRdb's table is partial and in-frame only. The sample shows around 50,000 clones, less than 85% of them seen only once. The ends lost 6 bases at V and 3 bases at J; junction bases unmatched: 14. Germline V lookup: CDR1 LGHNA, CDR2 YNFKEQ. CDR3 size: 18 residues. With regard to this clone: Antigen unknown.

The time point is: week 47, end of study. Every vaccine dose comprised 300 ug of mutant IDH1 20-mer peptide plus topical imiquimod. This chain joins TRBV4-2 and TRBJ1-2; 12 positions match TRBD1. Sequenced material: PBMCs, taken from a glioma patient whose treatment included an IDH1 peptide vaccine. The TCR originated in a woman between 25 and 40 years old with glioma. Some clones in this sample may be carry-over from other donors' samples. DNA for the CDR3: TGTGCCAGCAGACCCACCGGGACAGGGGGCCAGCGCGACTATGGCTACACCTTC. Its translation: CASRPTGTGGQRDYGYTF.